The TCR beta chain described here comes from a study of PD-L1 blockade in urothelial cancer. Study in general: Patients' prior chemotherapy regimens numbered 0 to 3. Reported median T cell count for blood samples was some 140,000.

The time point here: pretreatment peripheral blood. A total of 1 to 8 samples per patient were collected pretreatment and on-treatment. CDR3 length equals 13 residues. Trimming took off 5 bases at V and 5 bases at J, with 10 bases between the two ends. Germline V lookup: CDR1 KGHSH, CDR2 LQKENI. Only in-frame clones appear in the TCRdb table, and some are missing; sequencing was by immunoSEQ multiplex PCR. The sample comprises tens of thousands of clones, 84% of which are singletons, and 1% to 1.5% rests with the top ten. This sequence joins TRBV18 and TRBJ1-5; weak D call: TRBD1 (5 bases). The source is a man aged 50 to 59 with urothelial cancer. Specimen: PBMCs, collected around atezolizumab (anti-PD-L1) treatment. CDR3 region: CASSGASDQPQHF. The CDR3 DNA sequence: TGTGCCAGCTCAGGGGCTAGTGATCAGCCCCAGCATTTT.